At least ten counts were recorded for the clone carrying this TCR beta chain. Antigen unknown. The sample is drawn from a study of identical twins. The study's findings and limits: Modelling underestimated the level of out-of-frame TCR alpha sharing observed in monozygotic twins.

The CDR3 loop spans 17 amino acids. J gave up 4 bases and V 4 bases, and 12 bases lay outside the gene matches. Germline loops: CDR1 MDHEN, CDR2 SYDVKM. Template switching, a step in the protocol, added a universal primer site, and cDNA carried unique molecular identifiers. TCRdb reprocessed the 5' RACE reads with MiXCR, giving one entry per CDR3 protein. The sample has under 250,000 distinct CDR3 sequences, about 7.5% seen once. The sample was also linked to a second study, of yellow fever vaccine responses in identical twins.

Sequencing was performed on CD8+ T cells sorted from blood. The receptor was derived from a woman aged 18-35 years in good health. The chain joins TRBV28 to TRBJ2-1, with 8 positions matching TRBD1. CDR3 sequence reads: CASSYLTGDGGYNEQFF. The CDR3 DNA reads as TGTGCCAGCAGTTACCTGACAGGGGATGGGGGTTACAATGAGCAGTTCTTC.